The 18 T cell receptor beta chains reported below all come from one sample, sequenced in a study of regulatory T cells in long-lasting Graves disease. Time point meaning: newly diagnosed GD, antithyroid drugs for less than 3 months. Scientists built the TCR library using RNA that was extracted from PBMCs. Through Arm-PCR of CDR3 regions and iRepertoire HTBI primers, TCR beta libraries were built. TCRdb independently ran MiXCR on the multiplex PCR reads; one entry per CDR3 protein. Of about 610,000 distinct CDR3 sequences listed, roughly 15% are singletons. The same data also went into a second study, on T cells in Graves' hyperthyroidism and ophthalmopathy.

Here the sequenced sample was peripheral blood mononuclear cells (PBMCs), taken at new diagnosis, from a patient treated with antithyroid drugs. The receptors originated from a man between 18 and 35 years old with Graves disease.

This CDR3 reads CASNSAMNTEAFF. The DNA of the CDR3 is TGTGCCAGCAACTCGGCGATGAACACTGAAGCTTTCTTT. V is TRBV6-1 and J is TRBJ1-1; D unclear. This CDR3 is 13 amino acids long. V gave up 7 bases and J gave up 0 bases, with 9 bases separating them. The germline V gene has CDR1 MNHNS and CDR2 SASEGT.

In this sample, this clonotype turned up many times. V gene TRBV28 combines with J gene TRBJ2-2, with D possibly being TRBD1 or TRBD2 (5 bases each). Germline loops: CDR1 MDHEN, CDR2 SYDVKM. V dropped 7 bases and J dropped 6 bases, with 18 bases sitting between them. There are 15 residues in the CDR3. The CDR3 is CASNPLGARAGELFF. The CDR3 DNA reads TGTGCCAGCAACCCTCTTGGGGCGCGGGCCGGGGAGCTGTTTTTT.

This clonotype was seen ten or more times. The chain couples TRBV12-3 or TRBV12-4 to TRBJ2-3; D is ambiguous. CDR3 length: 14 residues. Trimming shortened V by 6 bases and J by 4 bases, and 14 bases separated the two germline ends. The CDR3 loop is CASSGSGSPDTQYF. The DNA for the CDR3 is TGTGCCAGCAGCGGATCCGGAAGCCCAGATACGCAGTATTTT.

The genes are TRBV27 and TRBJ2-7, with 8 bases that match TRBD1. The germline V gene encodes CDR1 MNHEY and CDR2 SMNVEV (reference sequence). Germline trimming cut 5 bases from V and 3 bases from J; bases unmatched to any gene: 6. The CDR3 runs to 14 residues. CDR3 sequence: CASSAPGQDYEQYF. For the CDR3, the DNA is TGTGCCAGCAGTGCCCCGGGACAGGACTACGAGCAGTACTTC.

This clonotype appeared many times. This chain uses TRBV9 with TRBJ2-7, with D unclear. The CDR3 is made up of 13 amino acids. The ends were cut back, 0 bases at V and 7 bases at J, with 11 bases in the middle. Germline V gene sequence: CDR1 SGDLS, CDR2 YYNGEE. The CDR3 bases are TGTGCCAGCAGCGTAGTTGGGTCTGGGGAGCAGTACTTC. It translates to CASSVVGSGEQYF.

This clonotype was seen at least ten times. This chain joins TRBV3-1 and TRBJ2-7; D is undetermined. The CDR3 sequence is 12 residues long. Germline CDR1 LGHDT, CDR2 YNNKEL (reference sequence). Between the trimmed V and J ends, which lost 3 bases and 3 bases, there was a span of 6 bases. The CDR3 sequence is CASSHGYYEQYF. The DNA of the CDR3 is TGTGCCAGCAGCCACGGTTACTACGAGCAGTACTTC.

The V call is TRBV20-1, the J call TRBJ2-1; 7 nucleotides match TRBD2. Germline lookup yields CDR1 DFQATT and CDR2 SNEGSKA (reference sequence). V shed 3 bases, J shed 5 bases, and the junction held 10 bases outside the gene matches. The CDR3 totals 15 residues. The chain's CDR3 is CSASSASGSDNEQFF. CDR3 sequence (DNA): TGCAGTGCTAGTTCCGCTAGCGGAAGTGACAATGAGCAGTTCTTC.

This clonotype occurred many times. The CDR3 loop reads CASSLNPLYGYTF. The DNA for the CDR3 is TGTGCCAGCAGTTTGAATCCACTATATGGCTACACCTTC. This chain joins TRBV12-3 or TRBV12-4 and TRBJ1-2, with unresolved D. The CDR3 has 13 amino acids. V lost 3 bases, J lost 5 bases, and 10 bases lay in between.

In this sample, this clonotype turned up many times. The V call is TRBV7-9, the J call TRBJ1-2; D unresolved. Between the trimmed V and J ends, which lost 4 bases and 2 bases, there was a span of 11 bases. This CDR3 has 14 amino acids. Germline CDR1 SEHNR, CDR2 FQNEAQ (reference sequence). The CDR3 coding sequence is TGTGCCAGCAGCTCCGAACTGATGAACTATGGCTACACCTTC. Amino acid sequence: CASSSELMNYGYTF.

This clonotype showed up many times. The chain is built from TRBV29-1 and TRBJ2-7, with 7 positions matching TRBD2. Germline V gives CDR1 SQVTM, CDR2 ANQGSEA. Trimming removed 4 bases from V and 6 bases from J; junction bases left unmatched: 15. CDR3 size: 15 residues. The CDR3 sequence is CSVGRSGGSTREQYF. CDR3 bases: TGCAGCGTTGGCCGATCGGGCGGGAGCACTCGCGAGCAGTACTTC.

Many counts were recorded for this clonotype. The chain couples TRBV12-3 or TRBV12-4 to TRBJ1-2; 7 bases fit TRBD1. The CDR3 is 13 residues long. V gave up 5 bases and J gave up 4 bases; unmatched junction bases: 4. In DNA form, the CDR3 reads TGTGCCAGCAGTGCGGACAGGAGCTATGGCTACACCTTC. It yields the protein CASSADRSYGYTF.

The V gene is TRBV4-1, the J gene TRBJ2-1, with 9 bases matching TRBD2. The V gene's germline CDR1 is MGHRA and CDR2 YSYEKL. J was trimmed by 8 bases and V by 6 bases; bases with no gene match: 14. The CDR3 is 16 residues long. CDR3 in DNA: TGCGCCAGCAGTCTCCGGCCTGCGGGAGGGAAGGATGAGCAGTTCTTC. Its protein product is CASSLRPAGGKDEQFF.

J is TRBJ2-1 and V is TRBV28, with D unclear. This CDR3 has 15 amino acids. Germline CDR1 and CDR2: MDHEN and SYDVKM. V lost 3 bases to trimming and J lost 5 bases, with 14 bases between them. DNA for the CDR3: TGTGCCAGCAGTTTGCAAGGGTTCGTCGACAATGAGCAGTTCTTC. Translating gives CASSLQGFVDNEQFF.

DNA of the CDR3: TGCGCCAGCAGCCCGACAGTTTCGAACACCGGGGAGCTGTTTTTT. As protein: CASSPTVSNTGELFF. The chain carries TRBV4-1 and TRBJ2-2, with a weak D call TRBD1 (5 bases). Germline V gene data show CDR1 as MGHRA and CDR2 as YSYEKL. CDR3 length: 15 residues. V was shortened by 4 bases and J by 0 bases, with 9 bases between the two germline ends.

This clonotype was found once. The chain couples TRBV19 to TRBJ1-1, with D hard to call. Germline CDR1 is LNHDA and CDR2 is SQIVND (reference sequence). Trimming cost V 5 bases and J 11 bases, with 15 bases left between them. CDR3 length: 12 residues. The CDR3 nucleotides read TGTGCCAGTAGTTCCTGGGCCGCGGGGGCTTTCTTT. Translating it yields CASSSWAAGAFF.

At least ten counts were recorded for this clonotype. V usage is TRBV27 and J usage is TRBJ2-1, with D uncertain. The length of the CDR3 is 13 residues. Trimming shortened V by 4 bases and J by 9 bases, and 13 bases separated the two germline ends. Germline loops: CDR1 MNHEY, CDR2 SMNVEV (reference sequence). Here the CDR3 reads CASSSLVRTEQFF. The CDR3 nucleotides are TGTGCCAGCAGTTCTCTAGTCCGGACTGAGCAGTTCTTC.

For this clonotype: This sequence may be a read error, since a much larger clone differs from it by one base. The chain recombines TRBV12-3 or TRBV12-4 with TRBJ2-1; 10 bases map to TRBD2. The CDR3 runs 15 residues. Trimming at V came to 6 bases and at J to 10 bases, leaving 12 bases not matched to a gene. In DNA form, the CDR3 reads TGTGCCAGCAGACCTAGCGGGAGCTCGTCCTACGAGCAGTTCTTC. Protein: CASRPSGSSSYEQFF.

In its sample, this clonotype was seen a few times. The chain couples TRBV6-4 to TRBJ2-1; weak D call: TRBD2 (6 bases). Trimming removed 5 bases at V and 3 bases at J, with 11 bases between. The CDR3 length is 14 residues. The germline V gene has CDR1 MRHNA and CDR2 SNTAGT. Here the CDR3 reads CASSYGGIYNEQFF. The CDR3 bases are TGTGCCAGCAGTTATGGGGGGATCTACAATGAGCAGTTCTTC.